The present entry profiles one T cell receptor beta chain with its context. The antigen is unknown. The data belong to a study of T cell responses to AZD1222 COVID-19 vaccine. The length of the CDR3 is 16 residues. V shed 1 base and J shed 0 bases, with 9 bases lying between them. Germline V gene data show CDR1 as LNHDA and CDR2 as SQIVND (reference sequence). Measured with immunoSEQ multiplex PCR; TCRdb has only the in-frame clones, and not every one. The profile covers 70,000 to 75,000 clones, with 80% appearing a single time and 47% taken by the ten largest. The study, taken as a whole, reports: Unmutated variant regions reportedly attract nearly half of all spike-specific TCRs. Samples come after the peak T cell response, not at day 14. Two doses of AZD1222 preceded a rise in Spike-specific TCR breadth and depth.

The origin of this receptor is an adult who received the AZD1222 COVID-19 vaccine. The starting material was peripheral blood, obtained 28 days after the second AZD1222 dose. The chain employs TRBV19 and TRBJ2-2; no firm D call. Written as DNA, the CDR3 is TGTGCCAGTAGTATAGCATTTTCGGCGAACACCGGGGAGCTGTTTTTT. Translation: CASSIAFSANTGELFF.